A selection of T cell receptor beta chains follows, all from one sample in a study of blood T cell repertoires in COVID-19. TCRdb's copy holds only in-frame clones and misses some; the assay was immunoSEQ multiplex PCR. The sample holds roughly 100,000 clones, 87% seen once. The sample was peripheral blood. These receptors all stem from a woman aged 50 to 60 with COVID-19, enrolled during active disease. Each CDR3 is given with its conserved first and last residue. D genes are given only for firm matches. Clone size is not always given. Where it is, it says once, few, many or a class for expanded clones.

D: .; size: few; V: TRBV7-2; J: TRBJ1-5; DNA: TGTGCCAGCAGCGCATACAGGGCCCATCAGCCCCAGCATTTT; CDR3: CASSAYRAHQPQHF
D: .; size: .; V: TRBV29-1; J: TRBJ1-2; DNA: TGCAGCGTTGAAGACCCGAGATATGGCTACACCTTC; CDR3: CSVEDPRYGYTF
D: .; size: .; V: TRBV27; J: TRBJ1-6; DNA: TGTGCCAGCAGGGGGCAGGGATATTCACCCCTCCACTTT; CDR3: CASRGQGYSPLHF
D: .; size: .; V: TRBV3-1/TRBV3-2; J: TRBJ2-2; DNA: TGTGCCAGCAGCCAAGCGAGGGGGGAGCTGTTTTTT; CDR3: CASSQARGELFF
D: .; size: .; V: TRBV11-1; J: TRBJ2-1; DNA: TGTGCCAGCAGCTTAGGGGGGGGCACCTACAATGAGCAGTTCTTC; CDR3: CASSLGGGTYNEQFF
D: TRBD2; size: .; V: TRBV13; J: TRBJ2-7; DNA: TGTGCCAGCAGCCCCGGGGGGGGCTCCTACGAGCAGTACTTC; CDR3: CASSPGGGSYEQYF
D: TRBD1; size: .; V: TRBV4-3; J: TRBJ1-4; DNA: TGCGCCAGCAGCCAAGATAGGGGGCTGGCTAATGAAAAACTGTTTTTT; CDR3: CASSQDRGLANEKLFF
D: .; size: .; V: TRBV9; J: TRBJ1-2; DNA: TGTGCCAGCAGCACCCCCGCAGGGTACACCTTC; CDR3: CASSTPAGYTF
D: .; size: .; V: TRBV11-2; J: TRBJ1-2; DNA: TGTGCCAGCAGCCCGCGGGCCTGGGGCTATGGCTACACCTTC; CDR3: CASSPRAWGYGYTF
D: .; size: .; V: TRBV3-1/TRBV3-2; J: TRBJ2-3; DNA: TGTGCCAGCAGCCAAATAGACATGCCATCTTACTCTAGCACAGATACGCAGTATTTT; CDR3: CASSQIDMPSYSSTDTQYF
D: .; size: .; V: TRBV19; J: TRBJ2-1; DNA: TGTGCCAGTAACTTCCATAATGAGCAGTTCTTC; CDR3: CASNFHNEQFF
D: .; size: .; V: TRBV27; J: TRBJ1-6; DNA: TGTGCCAGCAGTTTATCGCGCGGGGGATTCTATAATTCACCCCTCCACTTT; CDR3: CASSLSRGGFYNSPLHF
D: TRBD1; size: .; V: TRBV7-3; J: TRBJ1-1; DNA: TGTGCCAGCAGCTTCGACAGGGGGGACACTGAAGCTTTCTTT; CDR3: CASSFDRGDTEAFF
D: .; size: .; V: TRBV10-3; J: TRBJ1-5; DNA: TGTGCCATCAGTGAGGAGGTCTCGGGTCAGCCCCAGCATTTT; CDR3: CAISEEVSGQPQHF
D: .; size: .; V: TRBV28; J: TRBJ1-2; DNA: TGTGCCAGCAGTTTGAGGGATACGGGAGGCTACACCTTC; CDR3: CASSLRDTGGYTF
D: .; size: .; V: TRBV20-1; J: TRBJ2-7; DNA: TGCAGTGCTACCGGACAGTACGAGCAGTACTTC; CDR3: CSATGQYEQYF
D: TRBD1; size: once; V: TRBV27; J: TRBJ1-5; DNA: TGTGCCAGCAGTGACAGGGGACTCAGCAATCAGCCCCAGCATTTT; CDR3: CASSDRGLSNQPQHF
D: TRBD2; size: .; V: TRBV4-1; J: TRBJ2-3; DNA: TGCGCCAGCAGCCCAGGGTCAAGCGGGGCAGTACCTTTTACGCAGTATTTT; CDR3: CASSPGSSGAVPFTQYF
D: .; size: .; V: TRBV3-1/TRBV3-2; J: TRBJ1-2; DNA: TGTGCCAGCAGCCAAGATCTCCGGGTTTCGGGCTACACCTTC; CDR3: CASSQDLRVSGYTF
D: TRBD1; size: .; V: TRBV10-3; J: TRBJ1-1; DNA: TGTGCCATCAGTGAGGATAGGACAGGGAACACTGAAGCTTTCTTT; CDR3: CAISEDRTGNTEAFF
D: .; size: .; V: TRBV2; J: TRBJ1-1; DNA: TGTGCCAGCAGTGAAGGTGGTCGGATCACTATGGTTAACACTGAAGCTTTCTTT; CDR3: CASSEGGRITMVNTEAFF
D: .; size: few; V: TRBV28; J: TRBJ1-2; DNA: TGTGCCAGCGGGAGACAGGACTATGGCTACACCTTC; CDR3: CASGRQDYGYTF
D: .; size: .; V: TRBV24-1; J: TRBJ2-3; DNA: TGTGCCACCAGTGTTAGCCTCACAGATACGCAGTATTTT; CDR3: CATSVSLTDTQYF
D: .; size: .; V: TRBV19; J: TRBJ1-2; DNA: TGTGCCAGTAGCGACTGGTTAGGGGCCAGACATGGCTACACCTTC; CDR3: CASSDWLGARHGYTF
D: TRBD1; size: .; V: TRBV5-1; J: TRBJ1-4; DNA: TGCGCCAGCGGCTCGGGACAGCCTAATGAAAAACTGTTTTTT; CDR3: CASGSGQPNEKLFF
D: TRBD2; size: .; V: TRBV7-9; J: TRBJ2-5; DNA: TGTGCCAGCAGCTCCCGGGGGGACCAAGAGACCCAGTACTTC; CDR3: CASSSRGDQETQYF
D: .; size: .; V: TRBV11-2; J: TRBJ2-6; DNA: TGTGCCAGCAGCTCCCAGGGGTTTGGGGCCAACGTCCTGACTTTC; CDR3: CASSSQGFGANVLTF
D: TRBD2; size: .; V: TRBV4-2; J: TRBJ2-6; DNA: TGTGCCAGCAGCCAAGATTGGGAGGGGATGGCCTCTGGGGCCAACGTCCTGACTTTC; CDR3: CASSQDWEGMASGANVLTF
D: .; size: .; V: TRBV7-9; J: TRBJ2-7; DNA: TGTGCCAGCAGCTCGGAGGGTGGTGGCTACGAGCAGTACTTC; CDR3: CASSSEGGGYEQYF
D: TRBD1; size: .; V: TRBV7-9; J: TRBJ2-3; DNA: TGTGCCAGCAGCTGGGGGACAGGGGACTCAGATACGCAGTATTTT; CDR3: CASSWGTGDSDTQYF
D: TRBD1; size: .; V: TRBV30; J: TRBJ1-2; DNA: TGTGCCTGGATTCGGACAGGGCCCTCCTATTTTTATGGCTACACCTTC; CDR3: CAWIRTGPSYFYGYTF
D: TRBD2; size: .; V: TRBV11-3; J: TRBJ2-2; DNA: TGTGCCAGCAGCTCGAGACTAGCGGGGGGCCTAGGTTACACCGGGGAGCTGTTTTTT; CDR3: CASSSRLAGGLGYTGELFF
D: .; size: .; V: TRBV5-1; J: TRBJ2-2; DNA: TGCGCCAGCAGCTTTAAAGTATTGGCAGGGAACACCGGGGAGCTGTTTTTT; CDR3: CASSFKVLAGNTGELFF
D: .; size: .; V: TRBV19; J: TRBJ2-6; DNA: TGTGCCAGTAGTGCCAGCTCTGGGGCCAACGTCCTGACTTTC; CDR3: CASSASSGANVLTF
D: TRBD1; size: .; V: TRBV28; J: TRBJ1-1; DNA: TGTGCCAGCAGTCCCCTCGGGACAGTGGTTATGAACACTGAAGCTTTCTTT; CDR3: CASSPLGTVVMNTEAFF
D: TRBD2; size: few; V: TRBV19; J: TRBJ2-1; DNA: TGTGCCAGTAGTATAATACTAGCGGGGGGTTTTAATGAGCAGTTCTTC; CDR3: CASSIILAGGFNEQFF
D: TRBD1; size: .; V: TRBV2; J: TRBJ2-2; DNA: TGTGCCAGCAGAAAAGACAGGGGGCTCCCCGGGGAGCTGTTTTTT; CDR3: CASRKDRGLPGELFF
D: .; size: .; V: TRBV7-2; J: TRBJ2-7; DNA: TGTGCCAGCAGCTACCGCCGGGACTCCCTGAGGGACGAGCAGTACTTC; CDR3: CASSYRRDSLRDEQYF
D: .; size: .; V: TRBV21-1; J: TRBJ2-1; DNA: TGTGCCAGCATCATGGAGACCACCGGACTTCTGGGGCAGTTCTTC; CDR3: CASIMETTGLLGQFF
D: TRBD1; size: .; V: TRBV30; J: TRBJ2-7; DNA: TGTGCCTGGAGTACGGGACAGGGAGACTCCTACGAGCAGTACTTC; CDR3: CAWSTGQGDSYEQYF
D: .; size: .; V: TRBV19; J: TRBJ1-5; DNA: TGTGCCAGTAGTCCAGTCGGGTGGGGTCGGGATAATCAGCCCCAGCATTTT; CDR3: CASSPVGWGRDNQPQHF
D: .; size: .; V: TRBV11-3; J: TRBJ2-7; DNA: TGTGCCAGCAGCTTCAGGGGGGAGGCCTACGAGCAGTACTTC; CDR3: CASSFRGEAYEQYF
D: TRBD2; size: once; V: TRBV7-9; J: TRBJ2-1; DNA: TGTGCCAGCAGCTTTTCCCTGGCTAGCGGGGATTTGTATGAGCAGTTCTTC; CDR3: CASSFSLASGDLYEQFF
D: .; size: .; V: TRBV28; J: TRBJ1-3; DNA: TGTGCCAGCAGTTTATCGGACATATCTGGAAACACCATATATTTT; CDR3: CASSLSDISGNTIYF
D: .; size: few; V: TRBV30; J: TRBJ1-6; DNA: TGTGCCTGGAGTGAACAGAATAATTCACCCCTCCACTTT; CDR3: CAWSEQNNSPLHF
D: .; size: .; V: TRBV12-3/TRBV12-4; J: TRBJ1-3; DNA: TGTGCCAGCAACGGAGGCGCTGGAAACACCATATATTTT; CDR3: CASNGGAGNTIYF
D: .; size: .; V: TRBV13; J: TRBJ2-3; DNA: TGTGCCAGCAGCTTAGGCGGGGCGCAGTATTTT; CDR3: CASSLGGAQYF
D: .; size: .; V: TRBV18; J: TRBJ2-7; DNA: TGTGCCAGCTCACCACCCGGATGGACAGAAGACGAGCAGTACTTC; CDR3: CASSPPGWTEDEQYF
D: .; size: .; V: TRBV28; J: TRBJ2-7; DNA: TGTGCCAGCAGCTATGAGACACGTTCCTACGAGCAGTACTTC; CDR3: CASSYETRSYEQYF
D: .; size: .; V: TRBV24-1; J: TRBJ2-1; DNA: TGTGCCACCAGTGACCCCTCTTTGCGGGGATACAATGAGCAGTTCTTC; CDR3: CATSDPSLRGYNEQFF
D: .; size: .; V: TRBV25-1; J: TRBJ2-5; DNA: TGTGCCAGCAGTGATTTAACAGTCCAAGAGACCCAGTACTTC; CDR3: CASSDLTVQETQYF
D: .; size: .; V: TRBV7-2; J: TRBJ1-5; DNA: TGTGCCAGCAGCTTAGTGGGCCAGAATCAGCCCCAGCATTTT; CDR3: CASSLVGQNQPQHF
D: .; size: .; V: TRBV5-1; J: TRBJ2-5; DNA: TGCGCCAGCAGCGAACCAGCAGGGGTTCCAGAGACCCAGTACTTC; CDR3: CASSEPAGVPETQYF
D: .; size: .; V: TRBV5-1; J: TRBJ1-3; DNA: TGCGCCAGCAGCTGGGGGATCTCGGAGGGCTCTGGAAACACCATATATTTT; CDR3: CASSWGISEGSGNTIYF
D: .; size: .; V: TRBV11-2; J: TRBJ1-1; DNA: TGTGCCAGCAGCCTCCAAGGCAGGGCGAACACTGAAGCTTTCTTT; CDR3: CASSLQGRANTEAFF
D: TRBD2; size: .; V: TRBV18; J: TRBJ2-2; DNA: TGTGCCAGCTCACCACAAAGCGGGGGGGCCCACACCGGGGAGCTGTTTTTT; CDR3: CASSPQSGGAHTGELFF
D: TRBD2; size: .; V: TRBV4-2; J: TRBJ2-7; DNA: TGTGCCAGCAGCCGGTTAGCGGGGGACTACGAGCAGTACTTC; CDR3: CASSRLAGDYEQYF
D: TRBD2; size: once; V: TRBV7-2; J: TRBJ2-7; DNA: TGTGCCAGCAGCCCAGAGCGGGGGGGCTACGAGCAGTACTTC; CDR3: CASSPERGGYEQYF
D: .; size: once; V: TRBV30; J: TRBJ1-5; DNA: TGTGCCTGGAGTGAAGGGGGGGCCCCAAATCAGCCCCAGCATTTT; CDR3: CAWSEGGAPNQPQHF
D: .; size: .; V: TRBV3-1/TRBV3-2; J: TRBJ1-4; DNA: TGTGCCAGCAGCCACCCCGCCAGGGGTACTGCAACTAATGAAAAACTGTTTTTT; CDR3: CASSHPARGTATNEKLFF